Ten or more counts support the clone carrying this TCR beta chain. Antigen: not known. These data are taken from a study of T-cell reconstitution after alpha-beta-depleted transplantation in children. Broader study findings: The study reportedly traced alpha-beta T cells about two months after transplant to several hundred expanded graft clones.

Library preparation (for TCRbeta) was performed with unique molecular identifiers. Each CDR3 protein gets one entry after TCRdb re-called the PCR reads with MiXCR. The table lists approximately 490,000 distinct CDR3 sequences, roughly a tenth of them singletons. The receptor was isolated from a child between 2 and 9 years old with inherited bone marrow failure, due to receive a stem cell transplant. Source: PBMCs, taken before TCRalphabeta/CD19-depleted stem cell transplant.

The CDR3 sequence is CASSQDPPIGGTEAFF. The CDR3 DNA reads TGCGCCAGCAGCCAAGATCCCCCCATAGGGGGAACTGAAGCTTTCTTT. The chain recombines TRBV4-3 with TRBJ1-1, with D possibly being TRBD1 (6 bases). V lost 0 bases, J lost 5 bases, and 16 bases lay in between. There are 16 residues in the CDR3. Germline V lookup: CDR1 LGHNA, CDR2 YSLEER.